Described below is a single T cell receptor (beta chain) sequence and its context. The antigen remains undetermined. It was healthy bone marrow donors who served as donors. This entry is derived from a study of cytomegalovirus exposure and HLA in healthy donors. The PCR employed 60 Vbeta primers together with 13 Jbeta primers. TCRdb's table, derived via immunoSEQ multiplex PCR, lists solely in-frame clones and lacks some. The table lists some 130,000 clones, about 72% of them singletons. Broader study findings: CMV serostatus was the only immune exposure information that was available. Most sequenced TCRs were rare (though some public TCRs occurred in many donors). There were reportedly fewer N-insertions in an Asian-associated ancestry cluster than the approximately 670-donor mean, in a later analysis.

This CDR3 comprises 18 residues. Trimming removed 4 bases from V and 1 base from J, with 21 bases in between. Looked up from germline, CDR1 is SEHNR and CDR2 is FQNEAQ (reference sequence). The sequence was collected from a female donor in good health and CMV-seronegative. J is TRBJ2-3 and V is TRBV7-9; D is perhaps TRBD1 (5 bases). Material for sequencing was PBMCs. CDR3 sequence reads: CASSSWGQGKGGTDTQYF. For the CDR3, the DNA is TGTGCCAGCAGCTCATGGGGTCAGGGTAAAGGCGGCACAGATACGCAGTATTTT.